Each of the 25 T cell receptor beta chains below was sequenced from the same sample in a study of T cell repertoires in cytomegalovirus infection. For these TCRs, the target antigens are not known. TCRdb independently ran MiXCR on the reads; one entry per CDR3 protein. This sample has under 150,000 distinct CDR3 sequences, with about 33% found just once. The sample was CD8+ T cells from cultured PBMCs, taken from culture after CMV antigen stimulation. These receptors came from a human donor in good health (CMV status not recorded). Some clones in this sample may be carry-over from other donors' samples.

This clonotype turned up a few times. V usage is TRBV19 and J usage is TRBJ1-1; perhaps TRBD1 as D (5 bases). The CDR3 runs to 14 residues. Per germline, CDR1 LNHDA and CDR2 SQIVND (reference sequence). V lost 4 bases to trimming and J lost 1 base, with 10 bases between them. The chain's CDR3 is CASSTRDWNTEAFF. The CDR3 coding sequence is TGTGCCAGTAGTACCCGGGACTGGAACACTGAAGCTTTCTTT.

The table lists this clonotype with many counts. V and J are TRBV20-1 and TRBJ2-4; TRBD2 might be the D (7 bases). V shed 3 bases and J shed 6 bases, with 12 bases lying between them. The CDR3 sequence is 13 residues long. Germline V CDR1 and CDR2: DFQATT, SNEGSKA (reference sequence). CDR3 DNA sequence: TGCAGTGCTAGGGGGGGCGGGGGAAACATTCAGTACTTC. Its translation is CSARGGGGNIQYF.

The V and J genes are TRBV7-2 and TRBJ2-1; 9 bases are shared with TRBD1. V lost 1 base, J lost 3 bases, and 4 bases stayed unmatched. Per germline, CDR1 SGHTA and CDR2 FQGNSA. The CDR3 is 16 residues long. The CDR3 sequence: CASSLEQGAIYNEQFF. The CDR3 DNA follows: TGTGCCAGCAGCTTAGAACAGGGGGCTATCTACAATGAGCAGTTCTTC.

The rearrangement joins TRBV10-2 to TRBJ1-1; D gene ambiguous. Germline V CDR1 and CDR2: WSHSY, SAAADI. The ends were cut back, 2 bases at V and 1 base at J, with 20 bases in the middle. CDR3 length: 18 amino acids. CDR3 protein: CASSEIRGGGTGNTEAFF. The CDR3 region has the DNA TGCGCCAGCAGTGAGATCCGGGGAGGAGGTACGGGGAACACTGAAGCTTTCTTT.

The J gene is TRBJ2-2, the V gene TRBV9, with 9 bases that match TRBD2. The length of the CDR3 is 16 residues. Trimming cost V 3 bases and J 1 base; bases outside gene matches: 4. Per the germline V gene, CDR1 is SGDLS and CDR2 is YYNGEE. The DNA for the CDR3 is TGTGCCAGCAGCGCAACTAGCGGGTGGAACACCGGGGAGCTGTTTTTT. Residues: CASSATSGWNTGELFF. The complete variable domain, with remaining parts taken from reference TRBV9 and TRBJ2-2, reads DSGVTQTPKHLITATGQRVTLRCSPRSGDLSVYWYQQSLDQGLQFLIQYYNGEERAKGNILERFSAQQFPDLHSELNLSSLELGDSALYFCASSATSGWNTGELFFGEGSRLTVL.

Regarding this clonotype: One end of the junction fails to match germline, which may point to a read error. The chain is built from TRBV28 and TRBJ2-5; D is possibly TRBD1 (5 bases). Germline-derived CDR1 and CDR2 are MDHEN and SYDVKM. The CDR3 is made up of 15 amino acids. The CDR3 here is CASSFYGYGQEPQYF. The CDR3 DNA is TGTGCCAGCAGTTTTTACGGGTACGGACAAGAGCCCCAGTACTTC.

V gene TRBV11-2 combines with J gene TRBJ2-3; 9 bases fit TRBD2. From germline, CDR1 is SGHAT and CDR2 FQNNGV. The CDR3 is made up of 17 amino acids. V dropped 4 bases and J dropped 4; count of bases not matched to a gene: 12. The CDR3 DNA reads as TGTGCCAGCAGCTCCGAATGGGGTAGCGGGGGCGCAGATACGCAGTATTTT. This codes for CASSSEWGSGGADTQYF.

This clonotype was counted a few times. The V and J genes are TRBV7-6 and TRBJ2-7, with 12 bases that match TRBD2. V lost 3 bases, J lost 6 bases, and 9 bases stayed unmatched. The length of the CDR3 is 16 residues. The germline V gene encodes CDR1 SGHVS and CDR2 FNYEAQ. CDR3 DNA sequence: TGTGCCAGCAGCTTCGAGCTAGCGGGGGGGCTGGGCGAGCAGTACTTC. Amino acid sequence: CASSFELAGGLGEQYF.

This clonotype showed up just once. The chain combines TRBV7-4 with TRBJ2-7, with a tentative D call TRBD2 (6 bases). CDR1 and CDR2 (germline): SGHVT, SQSDAQ. The CDR3 is made up of 12 amino acids. The germline V and J ends were trimmed by 3 bases and 6 bases, with 9 bases remaining between them. The CDR3 nucleotides read TGTGCCAGCAGCTTGGAGGGTCGCGAGCAGTACTTC. Its protein product is CASSLEGREQYF.

J is TRBJ2-2 and V is TRBV12-5; perhaps D is TRBD1 or TRBD2 (5 bases each). CDR1 LGHNT and CDR2 FRNRAP come from the germline V gene. V was shortened by 6 bases and J by 1 base, with 15 bases between the two germline ends. There are 16 residues in the CDR3. In nucleotides, the CDR3 is TGTGCTAGTGGCGGGCCCCTTGGGGGGAACACCGGGGAGCTGTTTTTT. Its translation: CASGGPLGGNTGELFF. The full variable domain, with the rest looked up from reference TRBV12-5 and TRBJ2-2, is DARVTQTPRHKVTEMGQEVTMRCQPILGHNTVFWYRQTMMQGLELLAYFRNRAPLDDSGMPKDRFSAEMPDATLATLKIQPSEPRDSAVYFCASGGPLGGNTGELFFGEGSRLTVL.

This clonotype appeared a single time. The gene calls are TRBV6-2 or TRBV6-3 and TRBJ1-5; 7 bases agree with TRBD1. The CDR3 has 15 residues. V lost 6 bases to trimming and J lost 2 bases; unmatched junction nucleotides: 7. From germline, CDR1 is MNHEY and CDR2 SVGEGT. The CDR3 DNA reads as TGTGCCAGCAGCTGGACTCAGGGGGGCAATCAGCCCCAGCATTTT. Encoded protein: CASSWTQGGNQPQHF.

Only a few counts were recorded for this clonotype. V is TRBV7-6 and J is TRBJ2-5, with 8 bases that match TRBD2. J gave up 1 base and V 4 bases, and 11 bases lay outside the gene matches. The V gene's germline CDR1 is SGHVS and CDR2 FNYEAQ. The CDR3 contains 17 residues. The CDR3 loop is CASSWRVAGTTQETQYF. CDR3 bases: TGTGCCAGCAGCTGGCGGGTAGCGGGGACAACCCAAGAGACCCAGTACTTC.

The genes are TRBV27 and TRBJ1-6; possible D gene TRBD1, 5 bases. This CDR3 comprises 13 residues. Germline assignment: CDR1 MNHEY and CDR2 SMNVEV (reference sequence). V lost 5 bases to trimming and J lost 9 bases, with 11 bases between them. The CDR3 loop is CASSIGTASPLHF. The CDR3 DNA follows: TGTGCCAGCAGTATCGGGACCGCTTCACCCCTCCACTTT.

This clonotype was seen many times. The rearrangement uses TRBV7-2 and TRBJ1-2; TRBD1 aligns across 10 bases. Germline CDR1 SGHTA, CDR2 FQGNSA. The CDR3 spans 14 residues. V shed 2 bases and J 6 bases; nucleotides not matched to a gene: 3. CDR3 residues: CASSLYGTGDGYTF. The CDR3 DNA is TGTGCCAGCAGCTTATACGGGACAGGGGATGGCTACACCTTC. Full variable domain (remainder filled in from reference TRBV7-2 and TRBJ1-2): GAGVSQSPSNKVTEKGKDVELRCDPISGHTALYWYRQSLGQGLEFLIYFQGNSAPDKSGLPSDRFSAERTGGSVSTLTIQRTQQEDSAVYLCASSLYGTGDGYTFGSGTRLTVV.

The V and J genes are TRBV12-3 or TRBV12-4 and TRBJ2-2; D is possibly TRBD1 or TRBD2 (5 bases each). V was trimmed by 8 bases and J by 5 bases, leaving 21 bases between them. The CDR3 has 16 residues. The CDR3 spells CASSPGQAPLTGELFF. DNA of the CDR3: TGTGCCAGCTCACCGGGGCAGGCTCCCCTTACCGGGGAGCTGTTTTTT.

This clonotype was counted a few times. The CDR3 region has the DNA TGTGCCAGCAGGGTGAGAGGAGTCCAAGAGACCCAGTACTTC. It translates to CASRVRGVQETQYF. This chain uses TRBV2 with TRBJ2-5; D is unresolved. The germline V and J ends were trimmed by 6 bases and 1 base, with 12 bases remaining between them. CDR1 is SNHLY, CDR2 FYNNEI, per germline. The CDR3 totals 14 residues.

This rearrangement joins TRBV15 to TRBJ2-3, with TRBD2 matching over 7 bases. The CDR3 loop spans 16 amino acids. V gave up 0 bases and J gave up 0 bases; unmatched junction bases: 3. In germline, CDR1 is LNHNV, CDR2 YYDKDF (reference sequence). The DNA of the CDR3 is TGTGCCACCAGCAGAGATCGGGGAGGGAGCACAGATACGCAGTATTTT. Protein: CATSRDRGGSTDTQYF.

The rearrangement uses TRBV7-9 and TRBJ2-7, with 8 bases lining up with TRBD2. Germline values: CDR1 SEHNR, CDR2 FQNEAQ (reference sequence). The CDR3 has 15 amino acids. Trimming at V came to 2 bases and at J to 2 bases, leaving 5 bases not matched to a gene. The CDR3 region is CASSLFGGVPYEQYF. In DNA form, the CDR3 reads TGTGCCAGCAGCTTATTCGGGGGGGTACCCTACGAGCAGTACTTC.

This clonotype came up many times. The CDR3 DNA reads as TGTGCCAGCAGCTTAACAGGGGTGAACGAGCAGTACTTC. This codes for CASSLTGVNEQYF. This chain uses TRBV7-6 with TRBJ2-7; 7 positions agree with TRBD1. V lost 2 bases to trimming and J lost 5 bases; unmatched junction nucleotides: 3. The germline V gene encodes CDR1 SGHVS and CDR2 FNYEAQ. The CDR3 totals 13 residues.

This sequence joins TRBV5-4 and TRBJ2-7; TRBD1 agrees at 9 bases. The V gene's germline CDR1 is SGHNT and CDR2 YYREEE (reference sequence). The V gene end was trimmed by 4 bases and the J gene end by 5 bases; junction bases not matched to a gene: 7. The CDR3 covers 14 residues. DNA of the CDR3: TGTGCCAGCAGCCCCAGGACAGGGGCACACGAGCAGTACTTC. This sequence encodes CASSPRTGAHEQYF.

This clonotype was seen more than once but under ten times. This sequence joins TRBV7-9 and TRBJ1-4, with 9 bases matching TRBD1. The germline CDR1 and CDR2 sequences are SEHNR and FQNEAQ (reference sequence). Trimming at V came to 4 bases and at J to 7 bases, leaving 7 bases not matched to a gene. The CDR3 sequence is 15 residues long. The CDR3 loop reads CASSSQTGGPEKLFF. The CDR3 DNA is TGTGCCAGCAGCTCCCAGACAGGGGGACCTGAAAAACTGTTTTTT.

This clonotype was seen just once. The chain uses TRBV20-1 and TRBJ1-5; D remains unclear. Germline-derived CDR1 and CDR2 are DFQATT and SNEGSKA (reference sequence). V lost 1 base and J 2 bases, leaving 18 bases between the germline ends. The CDR3 has 17 amino acids. Here the CDR3 reads CSARAAGPGRGNQPQHF. The CDR3 DNA follows: TGCAGTGCTAGAGCGGCCGGGCCTGGACGGGGCAATCAGCCCCAGCATTTT.

In this sample, this clonotype turned up a few times. The gene calls are TRBV12-3 or TRBV12-4 and TRBJ2-5, with 9 bases matching TRBD1. The CDR3 is 14 residues long. The trim removed 5 bases at V and 2 bases at J, leaving 3 bases unmatched. The CDR3 DNA is TGTGCCAGCAGTCCCGGGACAGGGCAAGAGACCCAGTACTTC. Translation gives CASSPGTGQETQYF.

The chain combines TRBV11-3 with TRBJ2-5; 8 bases are a match to TRBD1. V lost 3 bases to trimming and J lost 3 bases; unmatched junction nucleotides: 3. CDR3 length equals 14 residues. The germline gives CDR1 SGHNT, CDR2 YENEEA. The CDR3 region has the DNA TGTGCCAGCAGCTTCGGACAGGGAAAAGAGACCCAGTACTTC. It codes for CASSFGQGKETQYF.

The chain links TRBV12-3 or TRBV12-4 to TRBJ1-5; 9 nucleotides match TRBD1. V lost 5 bases to trimming and J lost 3 bases; unmatched junction nucleotides: 5. This CDR3 region has 15 residues. For the CDR3, the DNA is TGTGCCAGCAGTCGACAGGGGGTATTCAATCAGCCCCAGCATTTT. Protein: CASSRQGVFNQPQHF.